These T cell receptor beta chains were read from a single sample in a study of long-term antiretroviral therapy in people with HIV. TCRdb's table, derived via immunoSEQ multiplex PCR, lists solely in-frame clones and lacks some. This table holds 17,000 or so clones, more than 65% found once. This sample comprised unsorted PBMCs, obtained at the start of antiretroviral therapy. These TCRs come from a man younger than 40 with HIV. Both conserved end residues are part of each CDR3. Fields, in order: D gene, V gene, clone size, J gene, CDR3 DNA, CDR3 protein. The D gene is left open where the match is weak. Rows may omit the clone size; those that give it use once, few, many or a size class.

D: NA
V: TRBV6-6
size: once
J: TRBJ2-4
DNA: TGTGCCAGCAGTATAGGGGATCTAGCCAAAAACATTCAGTACTTC
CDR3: CASSIGDLAKNIQYF

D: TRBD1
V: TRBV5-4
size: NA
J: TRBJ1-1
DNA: TGTGCCAGCAGTTCCTCCCGGGACAGATCTTTCATGAACACTGAAGCTTTCTTT
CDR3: CASSSSRDRSFMNTEAFF

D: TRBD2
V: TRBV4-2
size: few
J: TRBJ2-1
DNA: TGTGCCAGCAGCCCTCCAACGGGGGGGGAAAATGAGCAGTTCTTC
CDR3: CASSPPTGGENEQFF

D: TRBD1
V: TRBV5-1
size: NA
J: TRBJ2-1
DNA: TGCGCCAGCAGCTCGGGACAGGTATGGGGTGAGCAGTTCTTC
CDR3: CASSSGQVWGEQFF

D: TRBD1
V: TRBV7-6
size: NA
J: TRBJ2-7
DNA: TGTGCCAGCAGCTCGTCACAGGGGTTGGCGTACGAGCAGTACTTC
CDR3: CASSSSQGLAYEQYF

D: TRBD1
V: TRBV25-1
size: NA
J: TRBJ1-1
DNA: TGTGCCAGCAGTGATAGGGACAGGGGGCCCTTGAGCACTGAAGCTTTCTTT
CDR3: CASSDRDRGPLSTEAFF

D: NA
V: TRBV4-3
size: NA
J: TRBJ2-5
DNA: TGCGCCAGCAGCCAAGAATCGGTTAGGACCTCCTTTGGGACCCAGTACTTC
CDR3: CASSQESVRTSFGTQYF

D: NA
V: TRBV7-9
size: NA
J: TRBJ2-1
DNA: TGTGCCAGCAATACCAGGGCGAGCTCCTACAATGAGCAGTTCTTC
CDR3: CASNTRASSYNEQFF

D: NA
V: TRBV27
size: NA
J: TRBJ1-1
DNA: TGTGCCAGCGGTCGACAGAGGAACACTGAAGCTTTCTTT
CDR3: CASGRQRNTEAFF

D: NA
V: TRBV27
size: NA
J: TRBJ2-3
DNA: TGTGCCAGCAGTGACCGGGCAGGAACGCGAGATACGCAGTATTTT
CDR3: CASSDRAGTRDTQYF

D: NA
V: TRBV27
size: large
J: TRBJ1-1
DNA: TGTGCCAGCAGTACTATGAACACTGAAGCTTTCTTT
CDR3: CASSTMNTEAFF

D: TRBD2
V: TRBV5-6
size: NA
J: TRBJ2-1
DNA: TGTGCCAGCAGCTTAACTCTAGCGGGAGCGATTGGGCGCGATGAGCAGTTCTTC
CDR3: CASSLTLAGAIGRDEQFF

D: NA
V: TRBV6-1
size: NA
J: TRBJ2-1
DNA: TGTGCCAGCAGTGAAAACCCAGGCTCCTACAATGAGCAGTTCTTC
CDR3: CASSENPGSYNEQFF

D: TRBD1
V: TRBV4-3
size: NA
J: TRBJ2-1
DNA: TGCGCCAGCAGAAGACAGGGGTACAATGAGCAGTTCTTC
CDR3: CASRRQGYNEQFF

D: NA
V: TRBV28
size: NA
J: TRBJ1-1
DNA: TGTGCCAGCACCCTAGGGCCAGGGAATGGTGAAGCTTTCTTT
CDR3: CASTLGPGNGEAFF

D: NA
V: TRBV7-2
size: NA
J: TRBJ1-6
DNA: TGTGCCAGCAGCTTCGACACAAATAATTCACCCCTCCACTTT
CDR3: CASSFDTNNSPLHF

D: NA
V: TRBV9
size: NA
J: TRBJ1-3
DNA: TGTGCCAGCAGCGTAGATACTGGAGGGACGGGAAACACCATATATTTT
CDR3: CASSVDTGGTGNTIYF

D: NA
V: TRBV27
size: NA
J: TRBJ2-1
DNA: TGTGCCAGCAGCTCTATCAGCGGCGGCCGATATAGGGAATACAATGAGCAGTTCTTC
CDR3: CASSSISGGRYREYNEQFF

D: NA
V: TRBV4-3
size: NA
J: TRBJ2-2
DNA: TGCGCCAGCAGCCCGCGGGGTAGGGGGGACGCGAACACCGGGGAGCTGTTTTTT
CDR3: CASSPRGRGDANTGELFF

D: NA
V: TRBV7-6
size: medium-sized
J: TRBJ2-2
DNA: TGTGCCAGCAGCTTTGCCCCTGGCGGGACCCGTGCGAACACCGGGGAGCTGTTTTTT
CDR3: CASSFAPGGTRANTGELFF

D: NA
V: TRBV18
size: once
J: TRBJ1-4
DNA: TGTGCCAGCTCACCCCGGGGGGGCAAGGCAACTAATGAAAAACTGTTTTTT
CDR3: CASSPRGGKATNEKLFF

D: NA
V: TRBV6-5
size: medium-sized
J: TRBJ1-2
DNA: TGTGCCAGCTTCGATCCCTGGGAGAACTATGGCTACACCTTC
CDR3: CASFDPWENYGYTF

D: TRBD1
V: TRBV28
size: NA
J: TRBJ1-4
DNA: TGTGCCAGCAGTCCACCGTCCGGGACAGGATGGTATAAACTGTTTTTT
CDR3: CASSPPSGTGWYKLFF

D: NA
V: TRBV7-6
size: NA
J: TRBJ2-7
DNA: TGTGCCAGCAGCTTAGGTCCGCGCGGCTACGAGCAGTACTTC
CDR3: CASSLGPRGYEQYF

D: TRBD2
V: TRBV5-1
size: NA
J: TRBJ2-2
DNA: TGCGCCAGCAGTAGGACTAGCGGGACCGGGGAGCTGTTTTTT
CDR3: CASSRTSGTGELFF

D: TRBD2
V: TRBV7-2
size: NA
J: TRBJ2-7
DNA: TGTGCCAGCATCCCCTACGCGGGGGGACTCTCCGAGCAGTACTTC
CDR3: CASIPYAGGLSEQYF

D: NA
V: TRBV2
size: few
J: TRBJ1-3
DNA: TGTGCCAGCAGCCCGAGAAACACCATATATTTT
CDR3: CASSPRNTIYF

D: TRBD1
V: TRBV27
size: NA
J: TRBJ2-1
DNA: TGTGCCAGCAGTTTTACCGGGACAGTATACAATGAGCAGTTCTTC
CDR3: CASSFTGTVYNEQFF

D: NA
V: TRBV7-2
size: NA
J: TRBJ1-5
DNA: TGTGCCAGCAGCTTAGGGGGGACTCAGCCCCAGCATTTT
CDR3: CASSLGGTQPQHF

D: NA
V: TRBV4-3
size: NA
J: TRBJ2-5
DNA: TGCGCCAGCAGCCAGGGGACGCAAGAGACCCAGTACTTC
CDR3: CASSQGTQETQYF

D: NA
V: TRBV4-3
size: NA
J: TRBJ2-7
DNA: TGCGCCAGCAGCCAAGATAAGGCCAGCCCCTACGAGCAGTACTTC
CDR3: CASSQDKASPYEQYF

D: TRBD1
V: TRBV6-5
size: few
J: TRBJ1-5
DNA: TGTGCCAGCAGTTTATCGGGACAGGGGTCTCAGCCCCAGCATTTT
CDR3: CASSLSGQGSQPQHF

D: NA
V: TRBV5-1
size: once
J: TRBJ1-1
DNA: TGCGCCATCCCGCAGGGAGGCGGGAACACTGAAGCTTTCTTT
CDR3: CAIPQGGGNTEAFF

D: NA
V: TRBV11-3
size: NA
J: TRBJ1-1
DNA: TGTGCCAGCAGCTCCCGTAGGGACACTGAAGCTTTCTTT
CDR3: CASSSRRDTEAFF

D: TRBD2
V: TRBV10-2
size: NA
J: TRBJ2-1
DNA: TGCGCCAGCTGTCGGGGGGGCCTCAGAAATGAGCAGTTCTTC
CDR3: CASCRGGLRNEQFF

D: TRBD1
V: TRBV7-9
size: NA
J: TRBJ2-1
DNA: TGTGCCAGCAGCCCTCCGGGGACAGGGGTACATGAGCAGTTCTTC
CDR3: CASSPPGTGVHEQFF

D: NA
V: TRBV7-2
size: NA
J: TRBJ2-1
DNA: TGTGCCAGCAGCCCTAGAAGCGGGACATACAATGAGCAGTTCTTC
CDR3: CASSPRSGTYNEQFF

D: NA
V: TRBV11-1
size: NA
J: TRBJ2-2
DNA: TGTGCCAGCAGCCCCGAGGGCTTTTTGGCCGGGGAGCTGTTTTTT
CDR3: CASSPEGFLAGELFF

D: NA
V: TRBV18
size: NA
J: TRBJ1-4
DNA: TGTGCCAGCTCACTTCGTCTTAATGAAAAACTGTTTTTT
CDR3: CASSLRLNEKLFF

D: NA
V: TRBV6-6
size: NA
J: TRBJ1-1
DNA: TGTGCCAGCAGTGAGATAGGGGGGGATAACACTGAAGCTTTCTTT
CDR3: CASSEIGGDNTEAFF

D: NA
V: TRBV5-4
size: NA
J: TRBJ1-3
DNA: TGTGCCAGCAGCCCTACAGGGTCTGGAAACACCATATATTTT
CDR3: CASSPTGSGNTIYF

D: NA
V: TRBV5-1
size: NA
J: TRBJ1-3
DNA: TGCGCCAGCAGCTTGGCCGGGGCAGACTCTGGAAACACCATATATTTT
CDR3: CASSLAGADSGNTIYF

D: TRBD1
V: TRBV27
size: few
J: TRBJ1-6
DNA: TGTGCCAGCAGTCCACTCGGGACAGGAGATTTGCCCCTCCACTTT
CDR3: CASSPLGTGDLPLHF

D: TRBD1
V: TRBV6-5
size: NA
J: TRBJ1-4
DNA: TGTGCCAGCAGTTACTCGTGGGCAGGGGGTAATGAAAAACTGTTTTTT
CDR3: CASSYSWAGGNEKLFF

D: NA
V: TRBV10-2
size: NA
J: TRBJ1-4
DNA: TGCGCCAGCAGTGTGGTGAGATTGGGTGAAAAACTGTTTTTT
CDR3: CASSVVRLGEKLFF

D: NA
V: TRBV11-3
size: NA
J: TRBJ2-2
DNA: TGTGCCAGCAGCTTAAGGGCCGGGGAGCTGTTTTTT
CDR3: CASSLRAGELFF

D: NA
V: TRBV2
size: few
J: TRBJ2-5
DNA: TGTGCCAGCATAAGTGAAGAGACCCAGTACTTC
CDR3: CASISEETQYF

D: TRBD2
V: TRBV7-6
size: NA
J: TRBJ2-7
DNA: TGTGCCAGCAGCCACCCGGGACTAGCGGGAGACGAGCAGTACTTC
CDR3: CASSHPGLAGDEQYF

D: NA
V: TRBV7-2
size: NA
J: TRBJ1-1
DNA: TGTGCCAGCAGCTTGCAGGGAACGAACACTGAAGCTTTCTTT
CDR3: CASSLQGTNTEAFF

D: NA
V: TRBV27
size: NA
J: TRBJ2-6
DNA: TGTGCCAGCAGTTTATCGGCGGCAAGCTCTGGGGCCAACGTCCTGACTTTC
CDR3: CASSLSAASSGANVLTF

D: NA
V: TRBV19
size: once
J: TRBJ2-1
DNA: TGTGCCAGTAGTTCGGGCTCCTACAATGAGCAGTTCTTC
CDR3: CASSSGSYNEQFF

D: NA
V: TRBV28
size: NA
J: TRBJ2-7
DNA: TGTGCCAGCAATCCACATTCTCGCTCCGGCTACGAGCAGTACTTC
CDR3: CASNPHSRSGYEQYF

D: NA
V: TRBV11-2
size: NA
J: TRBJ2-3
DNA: TGTGCCAGCGGGGGCCGCACAGATACGCAGTATTTT
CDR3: CASGGRTDTQYF